A single sample gave rise to the 21 T cell receptor beta chains below, sequenced in a study of identical twins. TCRdb reprocessed the 5' RACE reads with MiXCR, giving one entry per CDR3 protein. The table has approximately 300,000 distinct CDR3 sequences, over 8.5% seen once; the top ten hold around 7.1%. This sample was shared with a second study, whose subject was yellow fever vaccine responses in identical twins.

The sequenced sample consisted of CD8+ T cells sorted from blood. These receptors all stem from a young woman in good health.

The V gene is TRBV6-1, the J gene TRBJ2-2; the D gene is possibly TRBD1 (5 bases). The CDR3 has 15 residues. Germline V gene data show CDR1 as MNHNS and CDR2 as SASEGT. The V end lost 10 bases, the J end lost 5 bases, and 20 bases lay between the germline ends. The CDR3 DNA reads TGTGCCACCCCAAACCGCGAAGGGGAAACCGGGGAGCTGTTTTTT. Protein product: CATPNREGETGELFF.

V and J are TRBV27 and TRBJ1-2, with TRBD1 as a possible D gene (5 bases). The germline gives CDR1 MNHEY, CDR2 SMNVEV (reference sequence). V lost 4 bases and J lost 6, with 24 bases in between. CDR3 length: 17 amino acids. The CDR3 sequence is CASSSNTGTALGHGYTF. Written as DNA, the CDR3 is TGTGCCAGCAGTTCCAATACCGGGACCGCACTGGGGCATGGCTACACCTTC.

Concerning this clonotype: This clone may be a read error of a much larger clone one base away. The chain has TRBV2 and TRBJ2-5; TRBD1 matches 7 bases. The V segment lost 8 bases and the J segment 3 bases; nucleotides outside the gene matches: 21. From germline, CDR1 is SNHLY and CDR2 FYNNEI. The CDR3 has 18 amino acids. The CDR3 DNA reads as TGTGCCAGCTGCCCTAAGGTTCTCGGACAGGTTGGGGAAGAGACCCAGTACTTC. It is translated as CASCPKVLGQVGEETQYF.

This clonotype was seen repeatedly, ten times or more. V and J are TRBV15 and TRBJ1-2, with 8 nucleotides matching TRBD1. The CDR3 spans 14 residues. Germline-derived CDR1 and CDR2 are LNHNV and YYDKDF (reference sequence). V lost 3 bases to trimming and J lost 4 bases; unmatched junction nucleotides: 4. The CDR3 here is CATSSGQGIYGYTF. CDR3 bases: TGTGCCACCAGCAGCGGACAGGGTATCTATGGCTACACCTTC.

This clonotype showed up just a few times. This chain joins TRBV11-3 and TRBJ2-3; D unresolved. Between the trimmed V and J ends, which lost 0 bases and 0 bases, there was a span of 4 bases. CDR1 is SGHNT, CDR2 YENEEA, per germline. The CDR3 is 14 residues long. In nucleotides, the CDR3 is TGTGCCAGCAGCTTAGAGAGTAGCACAGATACGCAGTATTTT. Translating it yields CASSLESSTDTQYF.

In this sample, this clonotype turned up a few times. CDR3 region: CSARRQGTYEQYF. As DNA, the CDR3 is TGCAGTGCTAGAAGACAGGGGACCTACGAGCAGTACTTC. The chain uses TRBV20-1 and TRBJ2-7; 8 bases are a match to TRBD1. V shed 2 bases, J shed 2 bases, and the junction held 2 bases outside the gene matches. This CDR3 contains 13 residues. Germline V gives CDR1 DFQATT, CDR2 SNEGSKA (reference sequence).

This clonotype was observed a few times. V and J are TRBV7-2 and TRBJ2-7; D possibly corresponds to TRBD2 (5 bases). Germline V gene lookup returns CDR1 SGHTA and CDR2 FQGNSA. Deletions cut 6 bases from V and 10 bases from J, with 19 bases between. The CDR3 loop spans 13 amino acids. CDR3 DNA sequence: TGTGCCAGCAGGCCCTCCGCGGGTTTGGAACAGTACTTC. The encoded protein is CASRPSAGLEQYF.

The rearrangement uses TRBV7-2 and TRBJ2-7; 7 nucleotides line up with TRBD2. The trim removed 5 bases at V and 6 bases at J, leaving 13 bases unmatched. CDR3 length equals 15 residues. Germline V gene lookup returns CDR1 SGHTA and CDR2 FQGNSA. The CDR3 spells CASSRYGSGLPEQYF. CDR3 bases: TGTGCCAGCAGCAGATACGGTAGCGGGCTACCCGAGCAGTACTTC.

This clonotype has just a few counts. The chain links TRBV11-2 to TRBJ2-7; 8 bases agree with TRBD1. In germline, CDR1 is SGHAT, CDR2 FQNNGV. This CDR3 comprises 15 residues. V was pared by 5 bases and J by 9 bases, with 15 bases of the junction left unmatched. CDR3 nucleotides: TGTGCCAGCAGCACTACAGGGGGAAGCCTAGGCGTGCAGTACTTC. Translated: CASSTTGGSLGVQYF. The whole variable domain, remainder taken from reference TRBV11-2 and TRBJ2-7, is EAGVAQSPRYKIIEKRQSVAFWCNPISGHATLYWYQQILGQGPKLLIQFQNNGVVDDSQLPKDRFSAERLKGVDSTLKIQPAKLEDSAVYLCASSTTGGSLGVQYFGPGTRLTVT.

The rearrangement links TRBV29-1 to TRBJ2-1; 8 nucleotides align to TRBD2. The germline CDR1 and CDR2 sequences are SQVTM and ANQGSEA. The CDR3 has 15 residues. Trimming cost V 7 bases and J 10 bases; bases outside gene matches: 18. The CDR3 spells CSANNTGGPLWEQFF. CDR3 nucleotides: TGCAGCGCCAATAATACGGGAGGGCCTTTATGGGAGCAGTTCTTC.

The chain uses TRBV6-2 or TRBV6-3 and TRBJ2-1; D is possibly TRBD1 (5 bases). The CDR3 is made up of 14 amino acids. The germline V gene has CDR1 MNHEY and CDR2 SVGEGT. V lost 4 bases, J lost 9 bases, and 16 bases lay in between. The CDR3 loop is CASSSDTWVGEQFF. The CDR3 DNA reads as TGTGCCAGCAGTTCGGACACGTGGGTTGGTGAGCAGTTCTTC.

This clonotype was recorded at least ten times. The chain is built from TRBV5-1 and TRBJ2-1; D tentatively fits TRBD1 or TRBD2 (5 bases each). V was shortened by 4 bases and J by 5 bases, with 16 bases between the two germline ends. The CDR3 extends over 15 amino acids. Germline V gene lookup returns CDR1 SGHRS and CDR2 YFSETQ. CDR3 loop: CASSRPGTANNEQFF. Here the CDR3 DNA reads TGCGCCAGCAGCCGGCCGGGGACGGCAAACAATGAGCAGTTCTTC.

This clonotype was seen a few times. V gene TRBV9 combines with J gene TRBJ1-6, with D unresolved. V lost 5 bases, J lost 9 bases, and 0 bases lay in between. CDR1 and CDR2 from the germline V gene are SGDLS and YYNGEE. CDR3 size: 9 residues. CDR3 nucleotide sequence: TGTGCCAGCAGTTCACCCCTCCACTTT. Its translation: CASSSPLHF.

This clonotype was detected ten times or more. V is TRBV5-1 and J is TRBJ2-3; tentatively, D is TRBD1 (5 bases). There are 16 residues in the CDR3. Germline lookup yields CDR1 SGHRS and CDR2 YFSETQ. Trimming removed 3 bases from V and 2 bases from J, with 16 bases in between. In DNA form, the CDR3 reads TGCGCCAGCAGCTGGTTAGGGGATCCCTCCACAGATACGCAGTATTTT. This gives the protein CASSWLGDPSTDTQYF.

The chain has TRBV7-9 and TRBJ2-3, with 7 bases aligning to TRBD2. Germline trimming cut 5 bases from V and 12 bases from J; bases unmatched to any gene: 14. CDR1 SEHNR and CDR2 FQNEAQ come from the germline V gene (reference sequence). The CDR3 totals 14 residues. CDR3 amino acids: CASSPGGSLANQYF. CDR3 bases: TGTGCCAGCAGCCCGGGCGGGAGCTTGGCAAATCAGTATTTT.

This chain connects TRBV15 to TRBJ2-1, with 9 bases identical to TRBD2. The CDR3 extends over 17 amino acids. V trimming: 0 bases; J trimming: 5 bases; junction bases outside the gene matches: 8. From germline, CDR1 is LNHNV and CDR2 YYDKDF (reference sequence). The CDR3 reads CATSRDPRLAVDNEQFF. The CDR3, as DNA: TGTGCCACCAGCAGAGATCCCCGACTAGCGGTCGACAATGAGCAGTTCTTC. Drawing the rest from reference TRBV15 and TRBJ2-1, the complete variable domain is DAMVIQNPRYQVTQFGKPVTLSCSQTLNHNVMYWYQQKSSQAPKLLFHYYDKDFNNEADTPDNFQSRRPNTSFCFLDIRSPGLGDTAMYLCATSRDPRLAVDNEQFFGPGTRLTVL.

This sequence joins TRBV3-1 and TRBJ1-1; no reliable D call. Germline V gives CDR1 LGHDT, CDR2 YNNKEL (reference sequence). The CDR3 covers 15 residues. The V end was cut by 2 bases, the J end by 4 bases, with 14 bases between. The CDR3 DNA sequence: TGTGCCAGCAGCCAATCCCACGGGCCTGGCACTGAAGCTTTCTTT. It specifies CASSQSHGPGTEAFF.

This clonotype appeared many times. The chain carries TRBV28 and TRBJ2-1, with D possibly matching TRBD2 (6 bases). Per the germline V gene, CDR1 is MDHEN and CDR2 is SYDVKM. V was trimmed by 7 bases and J by 3 bases, leaving 13 bases between them. The CDR3 has 14 amino acids. This CDR3 is CASIRRGNYNEQFF. The CDR3 DNA reads TGTGCCAGCATTAGGCGGGGAAACTACAATGAGCAGTTCTTC.

This clonotype has ten or more counts. The CDR3 sequence is CASSSPGLAEYF. The CDR3 nucleotides read TGTGCCAGCAGTTCGCCGGGACTAGCTGAGTACTTC. The chain employs TRBV27 and TRBJ2-5; TRBD2 agrees at 9 bases. CDR1 MNHEY and CDR2 SMNVEV come from the germline V gene (reference sequence). The J segment lost 12 bases and the V segment lost 4 bases, leaving 6 bases of the junction unmatched. The CDR3 consists of 12 residues.

This clonotype was seen only a few times. V is TRBV15 and J is TRBJ2-7; 7 positions agree with TRBD2. Germline loops: CDR1 LNHNV, CDR2 YYDKDF (reference sequence). Germline trimming cut 1 base from V and 4 bases from J; bases unmatched to any gene: 1. The CDR3 spans 13 residues. The CDR3 loop reads CATSRVGGYEQYF. In nucleotides, the CDR3 is TGTGCCACCAGCAGAGTGGGAGGGTACGAGCAGTACTTC. The complete variable domain, with remaining parts taken from reference TRBV15 and TRBJ2-7, reads DAMVIQNPRYQVTQFGKPVTLSCSQTLNHNVMYWYQQKSSQAPKLLFHYYDKDFNNEADTPDNFQSRRPNTSFCFLDIRSPGLGDTAMYLCATSRVGGYEQYFGPGTRLTVT.

Worth noting for this clonotype: An end of the junction differs from the germline gene, which may be a read error. This chain uses TRBV15 with TRBJ2-3; 13 bases line up with TRBD2. The germline V gene has CDR1 LNHNV and CDR2 YYDKDF (reference sequence). The CDR3 extends over 20 amino acids. CDR3 nucleotides: TGTGCCACCAGCAGAGAAGTAGGGACTAGCGGGGTCAATAGCACAGATACGCGGTATTTT. Translated, it gives CATSREVGTSGVNSTDTRYF.